This TCR beta chain was profiled in a study of blood T cell repertoires in COVID-19. Study background: The origin of the acute and convalescent COVID-19 samples was the United States, Italy and Spain. The cDNA or gDNA used as material had been derived from T cells, B-cell-depleted T cells, or PBMCs.

The repertoire was sequenced with immunoSEQ multiplex PCR; TCRdb's copy has only in-frame clones and lacks some. The sample carries under 250,000 clones, 65% to 90% recorded once. Participant ages covered 18 to 89 years across 24 US areas. Clinical histories supplied by participants themselves formed the basis of cohort assignment. Trimming shortened V by 8 bases and J by 4 bases, and 18 bases separated the two germline ends. This CDR3 has 13 residues. Germline-derived CDR1 and CDR2 are GTSNPN and SVGIG (reference sequence). The receptor's source is a woman between 45 and 60 years old with acute COVID-19. Sequencing was carried out using PBMCs or T cells enriched from blood (not recorded which). This sequence joins TRBV30 and TRBJ2-7, with D perhaps matching TRBD1 (8 bases). The CDR3 here is CAAQGARGYEQYF. CDR3 DNA: TGTGCCGCCCAGGGGGCGCGGGGGTACGAGCAGTACTTC.